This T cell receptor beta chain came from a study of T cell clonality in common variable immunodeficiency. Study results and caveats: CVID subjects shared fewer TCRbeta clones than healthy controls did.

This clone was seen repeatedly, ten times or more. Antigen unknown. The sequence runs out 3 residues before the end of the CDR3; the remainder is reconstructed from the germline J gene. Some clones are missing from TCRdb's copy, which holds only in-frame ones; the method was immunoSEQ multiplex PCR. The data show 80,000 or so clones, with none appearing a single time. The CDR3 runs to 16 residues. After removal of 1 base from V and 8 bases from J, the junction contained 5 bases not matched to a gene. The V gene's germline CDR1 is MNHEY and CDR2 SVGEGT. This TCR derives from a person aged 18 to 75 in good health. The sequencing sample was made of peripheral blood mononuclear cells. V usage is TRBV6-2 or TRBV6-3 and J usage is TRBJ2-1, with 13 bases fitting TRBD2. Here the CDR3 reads CASSYWTSGRIDEQFF. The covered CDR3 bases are TGTGCCAGCAGTTACTGGACTAGCGGGAGAATCGATGAG.